These T cell receptor beta chains were read from a single sample in a study of T-cell reconstitution after alpha-beta-depleted transplantation in children. MiXCR, run by TCRdb on the PCR reads, gives a single entry per CDR3 protein. Counted here are some 240,000 distinct CDR3 sequences, around 9.7% occurring once; the ten biggest clones make up around 5%. Sequencing used PBMCs from the stem cell graft donor, obtained from the stem cell graft. These receptors were taken from a human donor who donated a stem cell graft to a child with SCID. Each CDR3 is given with its conserved first and last residue. D genes are given only for firm matches. Expanded clones are given a class, and other clones once, few, many or no size at all.

J,size,D,V,DNA,CDR3
TRBJ1-5,NA,NA,TRBV7-8,TGTGCCAGCAGTCCAGGGGTCACCAATCAGCCCCAGCATTTT,CASSPGVTNQPQHF
TRBJ2-3,many,NA,TRBV4-1,TGCGCCAGCAGCCAAGATCCTTTAGGCGGCGCAAACACAGATACGCAGTATTTT,CASSQDPLGGANTDTQYF
TRBJ2-1,NA,NA,TRBV11-2,TGTGCCAGCAGCTTAGGCCAGCACAACAATGAGCAGTTCTTC,CASSLGQHNNEQFF
TRBJ2-3,many,NA,TRBV12-5,TGTGCTAGTGGTTTGGTAACAGAAGCCCCCACAGATACGCAGTATTTT,CASGLVTEAPTDTQYF
TRBJ1-3,many,TRBD1,TRBV5-1,TGCGCCAGCAGCCGTGTCGGGACAGCGATTGGAAACACCATATATTTT,CASSRVGTAIGNTIYF
TRBJ1-2,many,TRBD1,TRBV5-6,TGTGCCAGCAGCTATCAGGGACAGGTCAACTATGGCTACACCTTC,CASSYQGQVNYGYTF
TRBJ2-2,many,NA,TRBV4-3,TGCGCCAGCAGCCAAATGACGGAGCACGGTATGGGGGAGCTGTTTTTT,CASSQMTEHGMGELFF
TRBJ2-7,NA,NA,TRBV4-2,TGTGCCATCAGCCCCGGGACACTCTTCGAGCAGTACTTC,CAISPGTLFEQYF
TRBJ2-3,many,TRBD2,TRBV7-9,TGTGCCAGCAGCTTAGGACTAGCGGTGGGCACAGATACGCAGTATTTT,CASSLGLAVGTDTQYF
TRBJ1-5,NA,NA,TRBV12-3/TRBV12-4,TGTGCCAGCAGTTTCGTATCGGGTCATGGCAATCAGCCCCAGCATTTT,CASSFVSGHGNQPQHF
TRBJ2-2,once,NA,TRBV2,TGTGCCAGCAGCGTAGACAGTTCGGGGGAGCTGTTTTTT,CASSVDSSGELFF
TRBJ2-3,many,NA,TRBV13,TGTGCCAGCAGCCACCTAGGGAAGTGGAGCACAGATACGCAGTATTTT,CASSHLGKWSTDTQYF
TRBJ2-5,many,NA,TRBV5-1,TGCGCCAGCAGCTCCCTACCCCCCAGATTCCAAGAGACCCAGTACTTC,CASSSLPPRFQETQYF
TRBJ1-5,many,TRBD1,TRBV12-3/TRBV12-4,TGTGCCAGCAGCTTCCGGGACAGGGAAGATCAGCCCCAGCATTTT,CASSFRDREDQPQHF
TRBJ2-1,many,NA,TRBV6-1,TGTGCCAGCAGTGAGGCCCGAAACAGGGTTCGCTACAATGAGCAGTTCTTC,CASSEARNRVRYNEQFF
TRBJ2-3,many,NA,TRBV15,TGTGCCACCAGGGACTACAGCACAGATACGCAGTATTTT,CATRDYSTDTQYF
TRBJ1-1,many,TRBD1,TRBV28,TGTGCCAGCAGTTTATCTAGGGGGCACACTGAAGCTTTCTTT,CASSLSRGHTEAFF
TRBJ2-2,many,TRBD1,TRBV6-1,TGTGCCAGCAGTCCCGAACGACAGGGCGGGGAGCTGTTTTTT,CASSPERQGGELFF
TRBJ1-2,many,NA,TRBV5-7,TGTGCCAGCAGCAAACTTGGAGACTCCCCTTCGAGGCCAGACAGATTCAGCTATGGCTACACCTTC,CASSKLGDSPSRPDRFSYGYTF
TRBJ1-4,many,NA,TRBV12-3/TRBV12-4,TGTGCCAGCAGTTTAACGGTGTCTGGGGATGGGCTGTTTTTT,CASSLTVSGDGLFF
TRBJ2-3,many,NA,TRBV2,TGTGCCAGCAGGAGGAGGGAGAGCACAGATACGCAGTATTTT,CASRRRESTDTQYF
TRBJ1-1,many,NA,TRBV2,TGTGCCAGCAGTACCAGGGTTAACACTGAAGCTTTCTTT,CASSTRVNTEAFF
TRBJ2-2,NA,TRBD1,TRBV7-8,TGTGCCAGCAGCTTAGGAACAGGGGGTAACACCGGGGAGCTGTTTTTT,CASSLGTGGNTGELFF
TRBJ2-2,many,NA,TRBV20-1,TGCAGTGCTAGGACTCGCGCCACCGGGGAGCTGTTTTTT,CSARTRATGELFF
TRBJ1-2,many,NA,TRBV6-2/TRBV6-3,TGTGCCAGCAGTCTCCGGACGGATGGCTACACCTTC,CASSLRTDGYTF
TRBJ2-1,many,NA,TRBV5-1,TGCGCCAGCAGCTTTTGGGACGGGACCTACAATGAGCAGTTCTTC,CASSFWDGTYNEQFF
TRBJ2-5,many,NA,TRBV12-3/TRBV12-4,TGTGCCAGCAGTTCCCCGGGCCTGGAGACCCAGTACTTC,CASSSPGLETQYF
TRBJ2-7,many,TRBD1,TRBV20-1,TGCAGTGCTGGGAGACAGGGGCGTACCGACGAGCAGTACTTC,CSAGRQGRTDEQYF
TRBJ2-1,few,NA,TRBV5-1,TGCGCCAGCAGCTTATCTCGGGGGTCGGACTTAGACAATGAGCAGTTCTTC,CASSLSRGSDLDNEQFF
TRBJ2-3,many,NA,TRBV2,TGTGCCAGCAGTGTAACAGGGGAGGCATCAGATACGCAGTATTTT,CASSVTGEASDTQYF
TRBJ2-6,many,TRBD1,TRBV7-9,TGTGCCAGCAGCAAGGCAGGGGGCTCTGGGGCCAACGTCCTGACTTTC,CASSKAGGSGANVLTF
TRBJ1-1,many,NA,TRBV11-2,TGTGCCAGCAGCTACGGCCGGGGAGCTTTCTTT,CASSYGRGAFF
TRBJ1-6,many,NA,TRBV15,TGTGCCACCAGCAGAGGTGGGGGTTTTTCAGGGAATTCACCCCTCCACTTT,CATSRGGGFSGNSPLHF
TRBJ1-5,many,NA,TRBV10-3,TGTGCCATCAGTGACCAAGGGCAGCCCCAGCATTTT,CAISDQGQPQHF
TRBJ1-2,many,NA,TRBV15,TGTGCCACCAGCAGGGGGGGCGGCTATGGCTACACCTTC,CATSRGGGYGYTF
TRBJ2-7,many,NA,TRBV29-1,TGCAGCGTAGACCGGGACGGGTCCTACGAGCAGTACTTC,CSVDRDGSYEQYF
TRBJ1-3,NA,TRBD1,TRBV19,TGTGCCAGTCGAACGACAGGGATGGGAAACACCATATATTTT,CASRTTGMGNTIYF
TRBJ1-1,many,TRBD1,TRBV2,TGTGCCAGCAGTGCTACAGGGGGCGCGAACACTGAAGCTTTCTTT,CASSATGGANTEAFF
TRBJ2-3,NA,TRBD2,TRBV6-7,TGTACCAGCTGTTTTTTCCCTAAGACTAGCGGGAGCACAGATACGCAGTATTTT,CTSCFFPKTSGSTDTQYF
TRBJ1-1,NA,TRBD1,TRBV7-2,TGTGCCAGCAGCTTAGTATGGACAGGGAACACTGAAGCTTTCTTT,CASSLVWTGNTEAFF
TRBJ1-2,many,NA,TRBV7-2,TGTGCCAGCAGCGGAACCGGGCGCGTCTATGGCTACACCTTC,CASSGTGRVYGYTF
TRBJ2-3,many,TRBD2,TRBV20-1,TGCAGTGCTCCTCAGACTAGCGGGGGGGCCGGAGATACGCAGTATTTT,CSAPQTSGGAGDTQYF